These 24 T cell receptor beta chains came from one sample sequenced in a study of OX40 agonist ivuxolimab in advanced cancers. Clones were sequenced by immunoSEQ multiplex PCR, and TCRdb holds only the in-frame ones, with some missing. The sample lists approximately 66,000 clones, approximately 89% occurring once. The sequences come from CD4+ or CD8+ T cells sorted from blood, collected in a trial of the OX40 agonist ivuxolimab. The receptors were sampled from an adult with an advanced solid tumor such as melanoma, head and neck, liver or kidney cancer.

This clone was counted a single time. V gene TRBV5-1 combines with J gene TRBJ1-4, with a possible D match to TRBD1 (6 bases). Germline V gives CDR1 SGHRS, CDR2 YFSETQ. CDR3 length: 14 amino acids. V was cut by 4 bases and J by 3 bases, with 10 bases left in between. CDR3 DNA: TGCGCCAGCAGCGTTGGACAGTCTAATGAAAAACTGTTTTTT. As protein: CASSVGQSNEKLFF. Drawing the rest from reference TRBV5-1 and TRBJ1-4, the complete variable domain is KAGVTQTPRYLIKTRGQQVTLSCSPISGHRSVSWYQQTPGQGLQFLFEYFSETQRNKGNFPGRFSGRQFSNSRSEMNVSTLELGDSALYLCASSVGQSNEKLFFGSGTQLSVL.

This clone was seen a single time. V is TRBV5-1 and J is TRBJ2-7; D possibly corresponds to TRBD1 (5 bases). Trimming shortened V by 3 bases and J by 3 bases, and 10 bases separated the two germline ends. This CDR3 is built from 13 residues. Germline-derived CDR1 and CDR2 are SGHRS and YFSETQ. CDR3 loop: CASSSDNNYEQYF. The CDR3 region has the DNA TGCGCCAGCAGCTCGGACAATAACTACGAGCAGTACTTC.

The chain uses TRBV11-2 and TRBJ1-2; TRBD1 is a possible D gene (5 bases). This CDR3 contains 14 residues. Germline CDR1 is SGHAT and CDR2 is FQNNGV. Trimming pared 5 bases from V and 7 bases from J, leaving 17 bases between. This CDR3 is CASSPGGGLAGYTF. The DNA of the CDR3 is TGTGCCAGCAGCCCCGGGGGGGGGTTGGCTGGCTACACCTTC.

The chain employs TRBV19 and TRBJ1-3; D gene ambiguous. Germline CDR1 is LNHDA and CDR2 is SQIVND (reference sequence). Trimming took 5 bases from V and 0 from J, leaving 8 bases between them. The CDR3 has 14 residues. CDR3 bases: TGTGCCAGTAGTGCCCACAGCTCTGGAAACACCATATATTTT. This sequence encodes CASSAHSSGNTIYF.

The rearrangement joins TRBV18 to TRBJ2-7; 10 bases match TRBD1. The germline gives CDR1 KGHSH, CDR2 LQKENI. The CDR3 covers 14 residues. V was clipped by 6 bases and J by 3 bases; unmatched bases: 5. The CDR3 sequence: CASSPGTGDYEQYF. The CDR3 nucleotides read TGTGCCAGCTCTCCCGGGACAGGGGACTACGAGCAGTACTTC.

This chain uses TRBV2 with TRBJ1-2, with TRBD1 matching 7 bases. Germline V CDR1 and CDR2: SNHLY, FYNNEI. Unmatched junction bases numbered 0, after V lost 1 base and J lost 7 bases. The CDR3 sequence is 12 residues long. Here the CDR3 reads CASSEGQGGYTF. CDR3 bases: TGTGCCAGCAGTGAAGGACAGGGTGGCTACACCTTC.

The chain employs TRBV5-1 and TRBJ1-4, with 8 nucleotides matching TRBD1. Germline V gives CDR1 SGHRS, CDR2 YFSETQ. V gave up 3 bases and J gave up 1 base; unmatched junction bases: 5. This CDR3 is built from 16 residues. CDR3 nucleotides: TGCGCCAGCAGCTCGGACAGGGACGGAACTAATGAAAAACTGTTTTTT. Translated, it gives CASSSDRDGTNEKLFF.

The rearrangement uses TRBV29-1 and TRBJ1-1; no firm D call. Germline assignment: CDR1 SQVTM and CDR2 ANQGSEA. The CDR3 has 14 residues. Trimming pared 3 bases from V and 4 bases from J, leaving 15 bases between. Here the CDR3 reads CSVDGVGGFTEAFF. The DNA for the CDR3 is TGCAGCGTTGATGGGGTGGGAGGCTTCACTGAAGCTTTCTTT.

The CDR3 DNA reads as TGTGCCAGCAGCTTAGATGGGTTCACAGATACGCAGTATTTT. It specifies CASSLDGFTDTQYF. The J gene is TRBJ2-3, the V gene TRBV11-3; D not certain. Trimming removed 0 bases from V and 2 bases from J, with 6 bases in between. Germline V gives CDR1 SGHNT, CDR2 YENEEA. The CDR3 has 14 amino acids.

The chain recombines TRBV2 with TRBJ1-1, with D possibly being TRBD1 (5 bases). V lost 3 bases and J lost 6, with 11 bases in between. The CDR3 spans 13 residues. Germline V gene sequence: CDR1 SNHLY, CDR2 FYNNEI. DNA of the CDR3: TGTGCCAGCAGTGATTGGGGGTTGGCTGAAGCTTTCTTT. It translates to CASSDWGLAEAFF. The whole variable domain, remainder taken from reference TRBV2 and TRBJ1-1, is EPEVTQTPSHQVTQMGQEVILRCVPISNHLYFYWYRQILGQKVEFLVSFYNNEISEKSEIFDDQFSVERPDGSNFTLKIRSTKLEDSAMYFCASSDWGLAEAFFGQGTRLTVV.

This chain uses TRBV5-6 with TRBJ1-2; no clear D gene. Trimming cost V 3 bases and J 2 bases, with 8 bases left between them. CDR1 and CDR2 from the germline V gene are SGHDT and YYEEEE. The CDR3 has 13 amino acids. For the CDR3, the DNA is TGTGCCAGCAGCTGGCAGGCGAACTATGGCTACACCTTC. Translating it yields CASSWQANYGYTF.

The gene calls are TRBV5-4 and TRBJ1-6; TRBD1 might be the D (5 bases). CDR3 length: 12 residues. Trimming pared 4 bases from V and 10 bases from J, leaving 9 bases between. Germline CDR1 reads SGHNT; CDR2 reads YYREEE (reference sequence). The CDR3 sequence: CASSRAGSPLHF. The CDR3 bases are TGTGCCAGCAGCCGGGCAGGGTCACCCCTCCACTTT.

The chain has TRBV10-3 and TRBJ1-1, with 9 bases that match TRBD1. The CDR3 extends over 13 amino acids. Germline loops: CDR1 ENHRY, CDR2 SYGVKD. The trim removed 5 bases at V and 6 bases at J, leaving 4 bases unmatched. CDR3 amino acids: CAISTGGASEAFF. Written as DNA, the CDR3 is TGTGCCATCAGTACAGGGGGCGCATCTGAAGCTTTCTTT.

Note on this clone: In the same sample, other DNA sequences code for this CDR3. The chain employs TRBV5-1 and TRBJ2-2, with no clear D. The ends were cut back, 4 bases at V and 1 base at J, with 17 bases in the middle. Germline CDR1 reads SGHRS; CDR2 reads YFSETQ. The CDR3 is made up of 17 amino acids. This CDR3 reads CASSLRMGGQNTGELFF. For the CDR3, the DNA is TGCGCCAGCAGCCTCCGAATGGGTGGGCAGAACACCGGGGAGCTGTTTTTT.

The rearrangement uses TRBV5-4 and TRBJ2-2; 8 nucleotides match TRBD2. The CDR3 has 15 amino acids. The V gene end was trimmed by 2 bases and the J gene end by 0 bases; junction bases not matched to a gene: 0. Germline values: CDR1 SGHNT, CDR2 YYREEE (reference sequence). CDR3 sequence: CASSLAGANTGELFF. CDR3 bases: TGTGCCAGCAGCTTAGCGGGGGCGAACACCGGGGAGCTGTTTTTT.

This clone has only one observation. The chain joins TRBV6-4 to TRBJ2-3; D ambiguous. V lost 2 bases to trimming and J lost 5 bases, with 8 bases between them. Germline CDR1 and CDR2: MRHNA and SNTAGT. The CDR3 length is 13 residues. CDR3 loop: CASSDVVGDTQYF. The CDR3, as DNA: TGTGCCAGCAGTGACGTAGTCGGAGATACGCAGTATTTT.

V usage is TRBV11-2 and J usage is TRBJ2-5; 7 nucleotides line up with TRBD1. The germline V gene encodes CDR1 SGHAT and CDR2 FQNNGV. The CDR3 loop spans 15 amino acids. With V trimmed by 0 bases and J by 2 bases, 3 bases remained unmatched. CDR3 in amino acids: CASSLDRTGQETQYF. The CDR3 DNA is TGTGCCAGCAGCTTAGATCGGACAGGACAAGAGACCCAGTACTTC.

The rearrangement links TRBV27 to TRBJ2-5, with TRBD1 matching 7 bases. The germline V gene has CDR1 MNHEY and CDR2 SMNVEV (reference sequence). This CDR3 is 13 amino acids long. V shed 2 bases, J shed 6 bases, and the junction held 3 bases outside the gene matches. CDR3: CASSLGQAQTQYF. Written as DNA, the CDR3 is TGTGCCAGCAGTTTAGGACAGGCGCAGACCCAGTACTTC.

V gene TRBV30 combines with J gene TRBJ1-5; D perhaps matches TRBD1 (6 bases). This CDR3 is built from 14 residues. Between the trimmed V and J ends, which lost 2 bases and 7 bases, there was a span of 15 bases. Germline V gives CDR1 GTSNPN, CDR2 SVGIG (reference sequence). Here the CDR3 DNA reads TGTGCCTGGAGTCCCATAGGGGGGGAGCAGCCCCAGCATTTT. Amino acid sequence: CAWSPIGGEQPQHF. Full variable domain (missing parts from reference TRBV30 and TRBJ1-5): SQTIHQWPATLVQPVGSPLSLECTVEGTSNPNLYWYRQAAGRGLQLLFYSVGIGQISSEVPQNLSASRPQDRQFILSSKKLLLSDSGFYLCAWSPIGGEQPQHFGDGTRLSIL.

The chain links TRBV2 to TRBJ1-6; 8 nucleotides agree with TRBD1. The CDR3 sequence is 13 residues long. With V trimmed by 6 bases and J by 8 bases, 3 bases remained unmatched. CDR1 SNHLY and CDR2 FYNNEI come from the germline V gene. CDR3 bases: TGTGCCAGCAGCCAGGGGGCAGATTCACCCCTCCACTTT. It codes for CASSQGADSPLHF.

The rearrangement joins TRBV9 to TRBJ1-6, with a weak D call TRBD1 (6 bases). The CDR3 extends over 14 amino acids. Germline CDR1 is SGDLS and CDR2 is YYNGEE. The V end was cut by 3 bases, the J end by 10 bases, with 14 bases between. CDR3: CASSELGGGSPLHF. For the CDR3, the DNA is TGTGCCAGCAGCGAATTAGGAGGGGGGTCACCCCTCCACTTT.

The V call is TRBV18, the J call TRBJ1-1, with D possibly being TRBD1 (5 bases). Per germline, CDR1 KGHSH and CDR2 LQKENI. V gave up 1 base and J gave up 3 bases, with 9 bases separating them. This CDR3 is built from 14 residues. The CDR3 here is CASSPRRGDTEAFF. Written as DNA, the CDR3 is TGTGCCAGCTCACCACGTAGGGGAGACACTGAAGCTTTCTTT.

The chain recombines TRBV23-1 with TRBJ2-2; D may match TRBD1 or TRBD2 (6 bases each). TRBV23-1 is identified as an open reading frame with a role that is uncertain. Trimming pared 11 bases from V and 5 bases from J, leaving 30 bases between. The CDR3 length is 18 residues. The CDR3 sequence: CAGPRGMDRRFKTGELFF. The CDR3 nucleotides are TGCGCCGGGCCTCGGGGGATGGACAGACGATTCAAAACCGGGGAGCTGTTTTTT.

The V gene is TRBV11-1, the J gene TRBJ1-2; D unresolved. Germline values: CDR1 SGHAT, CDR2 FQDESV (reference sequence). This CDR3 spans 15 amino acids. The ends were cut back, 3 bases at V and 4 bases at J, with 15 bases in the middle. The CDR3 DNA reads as TGTGCCAGCAGCTTTGGCGGTTGGCAGACCTATGGCTACACCTTC. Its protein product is CASSFGGWQTYGYTF.